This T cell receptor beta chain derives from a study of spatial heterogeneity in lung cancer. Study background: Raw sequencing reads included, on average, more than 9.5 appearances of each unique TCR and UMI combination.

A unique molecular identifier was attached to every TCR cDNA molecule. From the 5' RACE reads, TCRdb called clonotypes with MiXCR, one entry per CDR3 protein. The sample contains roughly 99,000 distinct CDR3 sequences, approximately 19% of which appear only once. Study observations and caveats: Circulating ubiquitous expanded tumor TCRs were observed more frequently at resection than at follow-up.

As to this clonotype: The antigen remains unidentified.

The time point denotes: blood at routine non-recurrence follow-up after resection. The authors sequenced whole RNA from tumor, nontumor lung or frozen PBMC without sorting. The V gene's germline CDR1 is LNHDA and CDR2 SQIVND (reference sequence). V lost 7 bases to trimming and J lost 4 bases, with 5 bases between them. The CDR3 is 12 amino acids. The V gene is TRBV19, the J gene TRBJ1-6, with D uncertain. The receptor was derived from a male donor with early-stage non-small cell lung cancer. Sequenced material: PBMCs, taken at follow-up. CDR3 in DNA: TGTGCCAGTACATCGTATAATTCACCCCTCCACTTT. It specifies CASTSYNSPLHF.